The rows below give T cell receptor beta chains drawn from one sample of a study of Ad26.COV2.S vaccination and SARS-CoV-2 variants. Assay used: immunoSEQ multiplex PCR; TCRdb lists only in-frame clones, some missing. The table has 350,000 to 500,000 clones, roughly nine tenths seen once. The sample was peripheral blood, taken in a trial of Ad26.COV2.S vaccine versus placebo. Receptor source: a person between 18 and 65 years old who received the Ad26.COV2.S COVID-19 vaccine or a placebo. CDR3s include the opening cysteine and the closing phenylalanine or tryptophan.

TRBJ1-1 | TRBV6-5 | CASTQLGGAEAFF
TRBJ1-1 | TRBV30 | CAWTAGRLAEAFF
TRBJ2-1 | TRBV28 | CASSPLRSSYNEQFF
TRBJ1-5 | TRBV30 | CAWRRGRTGAQHF
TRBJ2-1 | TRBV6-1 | CASSEDITSGEHNEQFF
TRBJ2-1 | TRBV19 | CASSGRDRYYEQFF
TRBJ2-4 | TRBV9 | CASSVGGAKNIQYF
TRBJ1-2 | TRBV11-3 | CASSFSPGRTNYGYTF
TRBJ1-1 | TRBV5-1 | CASSLAGGVGWDTEAFF
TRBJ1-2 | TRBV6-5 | CASNRRVDGYTF
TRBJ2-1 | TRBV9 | CASSVGAGWSSYNEQFF
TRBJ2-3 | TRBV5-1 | CASSLGWDSVTQYF
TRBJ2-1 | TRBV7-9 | CASSLAIAGSASSYNEQFF
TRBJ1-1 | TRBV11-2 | CASSLFRQDNTEAFF
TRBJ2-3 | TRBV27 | CASSLGRVTDTQYF
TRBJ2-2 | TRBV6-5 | CASSLDRVFGELFF
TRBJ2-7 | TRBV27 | CASMGGYEQYF
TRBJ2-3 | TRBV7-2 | CASSRTGITDTQYF
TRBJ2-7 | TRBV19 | CASSMGTGSYEQYF
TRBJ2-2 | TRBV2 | CASSENLAGNTGELFF
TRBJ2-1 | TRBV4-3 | CASSPRDSRDAGRFF